The 21 T cell receptor beta chains given below trace back to one sample, sequenced in a study of PD-1 blockade in classical Hodgkin lymphoma. Libraries were prepared by immunoSEQ multiplex PCR; TCRdb keeps only in-frame clonotypes and omits some of them. This repertoire shows around 25,000 clones, around 85% found once; its top ten account for 2.4%. Sample time point: cycle 4 day 1 (C4D1), after five to seven weeks of nivolumab. Each patient experienced a relapse that followed autologous stem cell transplantation, and brentuximab vedotin exposure varied. Purification of CD4+ T cells from thawed PBMCs was achieved by magnetic negative selection. Sequences were derived from CD4+ T cells from blood, sampled before the fourth cycle of nivolumab. The receptors shown here come from a human donor with classical Hodgkin lymphoma.

The chain employs TRBV7-9 and TRBJ1-2, with 8 bases aligning to TRBD1. The V segment lost 1 base and the J segment 4 bases; nucleotides outside the gene matches: 5. The germline CDR1 and CDR2 sequences are SEHNR and FQNEAQ (reference sequence). The CDR3 covers 15 residues. The CDR3 region is CASSLVSGGFYGYTF. For the CDR3, the DNA is TGTGCCAGCAGCTTAGTCTCAGGGGGCTTCTATGGCTACACCTTC.

The chain carries TRBV18 and TRBJ2-2; TRBD2 agrees at 9 bases. The CDR3 totals 15 residues. Germline V gives CDR1 KGHSH, CDR2 LQKENI. Trimming at V came to 1 base and at J to 6 bases, leaving 3 bases not matched to a gene. CDR3 nucleotides: TGTGCCAGCTCACCACTAGCGGGAGTGGCCGGGGAGCTGTTTTTT. Its translation: CASSPLAGVAGELFF.

The chain joins TRBV5-5 to TRBJ2-2; D may be TRBD2 (5 bases). Looked up from germline, CDR1 is SGHKS and CDR2 is YYEKEE (reference sequence). This CDR3 spans 15 amino acids. Deletions cut 4 bases from V and 0 bases from J, with 10 bases between. CDR3 nucleotide sequence: TGTGCCAGCAGCCTCAGCGGAGCGAACACCGGGGAGCTGTTTTTT. Amino acids: CASSLSGANTGELFF.

About this clone itself: A junction end diverges from the germline sequence, so it may reflect a read error. The chain joins TRBV7-7 to TRBJ2-3; perhaps TRBD2 as D (6 bases). The CDR3 loop spans 14 amino acids. The germline V gene has CDR1 SSHAT and CDR2 FNYEAQ (reference sequence). The CDR3 loop reads CASSFGGAADTQYF. The CDR3 region has the DNA TGTGCTAGCAGCTTTGGAGGGGCGGCAGATACGCAGTATTTT.

The chain joins TRBV5-5 to TRBJ2-3; TRBD2 is a possible D gene (6 bases). Trimming left V 2 bases short and J 1 base short, with 8 bases between. The CDR3 length is 14 residues. The germline V gene encodes CDR1 SGHKS and CDR2 YYEKEE (reference sequence). In DNA, the CDR3 is TGTGCCAGCAGCTTATGGGGGGGCACAGATACGCAGTATTTT. Translated, it gives CASSLWGGTDTQYF.

V is TRBV12-5 and J is TRBJ2-6; the D gene is possibly TRBD1 (6 bases). The ends were cut back, 7 bases at V and 0 bases at J, with 13 bases in the middle. The CDR3 sequence is 16 residues long. The V gene's germline CDR1 is LGHNT and CDR2 FRNRAP. The CDR3 region is CASEGGPYSGANVLTF. CDR3 coding DNA: TGTGCTAGTGAAGGGGGACCATACTCTGGGGCCAACGTCCTGACTTTC.

V and J are TRBV7-9 and TRBJ2-2, with 9 bases lining up with TRBD2. This CDR3 region has 16 residues. J was trimmed by 7 bases and V by 5 bases; bases with no gene match: 11. Germline V gives CDR1 SEHNR, CDR2 FQNEAQ (reference sequence). CDR3 coding DNA: TGTGCCAGCAGCACGACTAGCGGAGGGAAACGCGGGGAGCTGTTTTTT. This translates into CASSTTSGGKRGELFF.

The J gene is TRBJ1-2, the V gene TRBV27; 9 bases line up with TRBD1. Germline V gene sequence: CDR1 MNHEY, CDR2 SMNVEV (reference sequence). This CDR3 has 16 residues. V was pared by 3 bases and J by 4 bases, with 9 bases of the junction left unmatched. The DNA of the CDR3 is TGTGCCAGCAGTTTCCGGACAGGGGAGTACGGCTATGGCTACACCTTC. Its translation: CASSFRTGEYGYGYTF.

This clone was detected only once. This sequence joins TRBV6-1 and TRBJ1-1; possible D gene TRBD1, 5 bases. Trimming pared 3 bases from V and 0 bases from J, leaving 17 bases between. The V gene's germline CDR1 is MNHNS and CDR2 SASEGT. This CDR3 is 17 amino acids long. The CDR3 DNA is TGTGCCAGCAGTGACACCAGGGTATTAACTTTGAACACTGAAGCTTTCTTT. Residues: CASSDTRVLTLNTEAFF.

This clone was observed once. The V call is TRBV6-1, the J call TRBJ2-2, with D hard to call. The CDR3 has 15 amino acids. Trimming removed 7 bases at V and 6 bases at J, with 18 bases between. CDR1 and CDR2 from the germline V gene are MNHNS and SASEGT. The CDR3 protein is CASMQAPYNSGELFF. CDR3 bases: TGTGCCAGCATGCAAGCTCCTTACAATTCCGGGGAGCTGTTTTTT.

This clone was recorded a few times. The chain recombines TRBV21-1 with TRBJ2-7; the D call in the table, TRBD1, was not verified against the DNA. TRBV21-1 is designated a pseudogene. This CDR3 has 12 amino acids. The CDR3 nucleotides read TGTGCCAGCAGCAAAGACACCCACGAGCAGTACTTC. This translates into CASSKDTHEQYF.

The chain carries TRBV4-3 and TRBJ2-1; D not certain. CDR1 is LGHNA and CDR2 is YSLEER in the germline V gene. This CDR3 has 14 residues. Trimming removed 0 bases from V and 6 bases from J, with 9 bases in between. CDR3 residues: CASSQDLWGNEQFF. CDR3 DNA sequence: TGCGCCAGCAGCCAAGACTTATGGGGCAATGAGCAGTTCTTC.

J is TRBJ2-6 and V is TRBV9, with a weak D call TRBD1 (5 bases). The germline V gene has CDR1 SGDLS and CDR2 YYNGEE. V lost 0 bases to trimming and J lost 4 bases, with 8 bases between them. CDR3 length equals 15 residues. The CDR3, as DNA: TGTGCCAGCAGCGTAGGTTGGGGCGGGGCCAACGTCCTGACTTTC. Its protein is CASSVGWGGANVLTF.

This clone has only a few counts. The V and J genes are TRBV2 and TRBJ1-3, with 7 bases aligning to TRBD1. The CDR3 consists of 15 residues. The germline gives CDR1 SNHLY, CDR2 FYNNEI. The ends lost 8 bases at V and 0 bases at J; junction bases unmatched: 7. The CDR3 DNA is TGTGCCAGCTGGACAGGCAGCCACTCTGGAAACACCATATATTTT. Its protein product is CASWTGSHSGNTIYF.

This chain uses TRBV7-2 with TRBJ2-5; possibly TRBD2 for D (6 bases). CDR1 and CDR2 (germline): SGHTA, FQGNSA. The CDR3 length is 14 residues. Trimming took off 1 base at V and 5 bases at J, with 11 bases between the two ends. Here the CDR3 DNA reads TGTGCCAGCAGCTTAGATTCTGGGGGGGAGACCCAGTACTTC. It specifies CASSLDSGGETQYF.

The chain couples TRBV7-9 to TRBJ1-2; D ambiguous. The CDR3 covers 12 residues. Per germline, CDR1 SEHNR and CDR2 FQNEAQ (reference sequence). The ends were cut back, 1 base at V and 6 bases at J, with 6 bases in the middle. CDR3 bases: TGTGCCAGCAGCTTAGGAAGGGATGGCTACACCTTC. The encoded protein is CASSLGRDGYTF.

This chain connects TRBV5-6 to TRBJ2-7; unclear D gene. Trimming pared 0 bases from V and 4 bases from J, leaving 8 bases between. The CDR3 has 13 amino acids. CDR1 and CDR2 from the germline V gene are SGHDT and YYEEEE. The CDR3 spells CASSLDTVYEQYF. The CDR3 nucleotides are TGTGCCAGCAGCTTGGATACCGTATACGAGCAGTACTTC. The full variable domain, rest sourced from reference TRBV5-6 and TRBJ2-7, is DAGVTQSPTHLIKTRGQQVTLRCSPKSGHDTVSWYQQALGQGPQFIFQYYEEEERQRGNFPDRFSGHQFPNYSSELNVNALLLGDSALYLCASSLDTVYEQYFGPGTRLTVT.

This sequence joins TRBV19 and TRBJ1-1, with 8 positions matching TRBD1. V was pared by 5 bases and J by 0 bases, with 2 bases of the junction left unmatched. The length of the CDR3 is 14 residues. Germline CDR1 and CDR2: LNHDA and SQIVND (reference sequence). For the CDR3, the DNA is TGTGCCAGTAGTGGGACAGGAGTGAACACTGAAGCTTTCTTT. Amino acids: CASSGTGVNTEAFF.

The chain carries TRBV7-2 and TRBJ2-1; TRBD2 matches at 11 bases. This CDR3 contains 15 residues. CDR1 and CDR2 (germline): SGHTA, FQGNSA. Germline trimming cut 3 bases from V and 7 bases from J; bases unmatched to any gene: 5. The CDR3 reads CASSLGLAASNEQFF. In nucleotides, the CDR3 is TGTGCCAGCAGCTTGGGACTAGCGGCGTCGAATGAGCAGTTCTTC.

V and J are TRBV9 and TRBJ2-1; D is unclear. With 0 bases removed from V and 1 base from J, the gap between germline ends came to 23 bases. The length of the CDR3 is 20 residues. Germline CDR1 reads SGDLS; CDR2 reads YYNGEE. This CDR3 is CASSVEKSPAPDISYNEQFF. In nucleotides, the CDR3 is TGTGCCAGCAGCGTAGAGAAATCCCCCGCGCCGGATATATCCTACAATGAGCAGTTCTTC.

This clone was counted once. The chain couples TRBV6-4 to TRBJ2-1; the D is unclear. This CDR3 region has 14 residues. Trimming stripped 3 bases from V and 10 bases from J, with 16 bases between. Germline lookup yields CDR1 MRHNA and CDR2 SNTAGT. CDR3 amino acids: CASSEELGPREQFF. The DNA for the CDR3 is TGTGCCAGCAGTGAGGAGTTAGGGCCTCGGGAGCAGTTCTTC.